This T cell receptor beta chain appears in the sequencing data of a study of cytomegalovirus exposure and HLA in healthy donors. Study-wide results and limits: Specific recognition of CMV antigens was confirmed in vitro for a few chains (all CMV-associated). Listed as cytomegalovirus-associated were around 160 TCR beta chains. What TCR beta sequences reportedly achieved was accurate prediction of HLA-A and HLA-B alleles in most subjects.

This clone was found a few times. The antigen remains undetermined. CDR3 size: 16 residues. V lost 4 bases and J 8 bases, leaving 20 bases between the germline ends. The germline V gene encodes CDR1 SEHNR and CDR2 FQNEAQ (reference sequence). PCR used 60 Vbeta primers and 13 Jbeta primers. Repertoires were generated with immunoSEQ multiplex PCR, while TCRdb's copy carries only in-frame clones and drops some. The data show approximately 190,000 clones, roughly 80% seen once. This chain links TRBV7-9 with TRBJ1-4; weak D call: TRBD1 (5 bases). The receptor comes from a woman in her late teens or twenties in good health and CMV-seronegative. Sequencing used PBMCs. Here the CDR3 reads CASSSSDRERGEKLFF. CDR3 DNA sequence: TGTGCCAGCAGCTCGTCGGACCGGGAACGGGGGGAAAAACTGTTTTTT.